A single sample gave rise to the 22 T cell receptor beta chains below, sequenced in a study of tumor and adjacent non-tumor tissue in lung cancer. A modified ARM-PCR protocol with three rounds of nested PCR amplified TCRbeta. TCRdb fed the multiplex PCR reads into MiXCR, producing one record per CDR3 protein. The sample records about 110,000 distinct CDR3 sequences, roughly 73% being singletons. RNA was extracted from bulk tissue without any cell sorting. Sequencing input: lung tumor tissue. These receptors all come from a woman aged 55-70 years with non-small cell lung cancer.

This clonotype was found many times. This chain links TRBV7-9 with TRBJ2-7; 7 nucleotides align to TRBD1. The V gene end was trimmed by 6 bases and the J gene end by 5 bases; junction bases not matched to a gene: 10. There are 14 residues in the CDR3. The V gene's germline CDR1 is SEHNR and CDR2 FQNEAQ (reference sequence). The CDR3 region is CASRSRTGQDEQYF. CDR3 nucleotides: TGTGCCAGCAGGTCCCGAACTGGACAGGACGAGCAGTACTTC.

In its sample, this clonotype was seen once. A much larger clone sits a single nucleotide away, making a read error possible. V and J are TRBV6-2 or TRBV6-3 and TRBJ1-6; TRBD1 matches at 8 bases. The junction had 10 bases not matched to a gene; V was cut back by 6 bases and J by 9 bases. The V gene's germline CDR1 is MNHEY and CDR2 SVGEGT. The CDR3 is made up of 15 amino acids. CDR3 sequence (DNA): TGTGCCAGCAGCAAGGGACAGGAGGCTACTTCACCCCTCCACTTT. It encodes CASSKGQEATSPLHF.

Points on this clonotype: Possible read error: a much larger clone is one base away. This sequence joins TRBV4-1 and TRBJ2-7; D not certain. The V gene's germline CDR1 is MGHRA and CDR2 YSYEKL. The CDR3 contains 14 residues. The ends were cut back, 4 bases at V and 3 bases at J, with 13 bases in the middle. This CDR3 reads CASSRTRTSYEQYF. CDR3 bases: TGCGCCAGCAGCCGAACAAGGACGAGCTACGAGCAGTACTTC.

Only one count was recorded for this clonotype. Lacking the conserved final phenylalanine or tryptophan, this CDR3 likely reflects a read error. The CDR3 reads CTSSLSGVNTGELFL. CDR3 coding DNA: TGTACCAGCAGCTTATCAGGGGTGAACACCGGTGAGCTGTTTCTT. V usage is TRBV11-3 and J usage is TRBJ2-2; D perhaps matches TRBD1 (6 bases). CDR3 length: 15 residues. The V gene's germline CDR1 is SGHNT and CDR2 YENEEA.

This clonotype has a single count. At one end the junction does not follow the germline gene, possibly because of a read error. The V and J genes are TRBV6-2 or TRBV6-3 and TRBJ1-2; D is unresolved. Per germline, CDR1 MNHEY and CDR2 SVGEGT. The CDR3 contains 13 residues. The CDR3 region is CASGELVYGGYTF. The CDR3 nucleotides read TGTGCCAGCGGAGAATTGGTGTATGGTGGCTACACGTTC.

The count of this clonotype is one. This may arise from a read error, as a much more abundant clone is one base away. The conserved final phenylalanine or tryptophan is absent from the CDR3, which likely points to a read error. The CDR3 nucleotides read TGCAGTGCTGGGGAGGGGGGTAATAAGGGTAATAGCAATCAGCCCCAGCATCTT. Protein: CSAGEGGNKGNSNQPQHL. The chain carries TRBV20-1 and TRBJ1-5, with D perhaps matching TRBD1 (6 bases). The V end lost 5 bases, the J end lost 0 bases, and 23 bases lay between the germline ends. The CDR3 loop spans 18 amino acids. CDR1 and CDR2 (germline): DFQATT, SNEGSKA (reference sequence).

About this clonotype itself: This clone may be a read error of a much larger clone one base away. The chain employs TRBV6-2 or TRBV6-3 and TRBJ1-1, with D possibly TRBD1 on 5 matching bases. From germline, CDR1 is MNHEY and CDR2 SVGEGT. The CDR3 has 13 amino acids. The ends were cut back, 5 bases at V and 5 bases at J, with 12 bases in the middle. CDR3 sequence: CASSQTTETEAFF. The CDR3 region has the DNA TGTGCCAGCAGTCAGACGACAGAGACTGAAGCTTTCTTT.

As for this clonotype: Because it lacks the conserved phenylalanine or tryptophan at the end, this CDR3 is likely a read error. V usage is TRBV11-2 and J usage is TRBJ2-3; D is possibly TRBD1 or TRBD2 (5 bases each). This CDR3 is built from 15 residues. Germline loops: CDR1 SGHAT, CDR2 FQNNGV. Trimming left V 5 bases short and J 5 bases short, with 17 bases between. CDR3: CASSATGAAIDTQYY. The CDR3 DNA reads as TGTGCCAGCAGCGCCACCGGGGCGGCCATAGATACGCAGTATTAT.

As concerns this clonotype: This clone may be a read error of a much larger clone one base away. The rearrangement joins TRBV6-2 or TRBV6-3 to TRBJ2-3, with 11 bases that match TRBD2. CDR3 size: 14 residues. CDR1 is MNHEY and CDR2 is SVGEGT in the germline V gene. Trimming cost V 6 bases and J 8 bases; bases outside gene matches: 7. The CDR3 is CASSKTSGEPTQYF. The CDR3 nucleotides read TGTGCCAGCAGCAAGACTAGCGGGGAACCTACGCAGTATTTT.

This rearrangement joins TRBV29-1 to TRBJ2-1; weak D call: TRBD2 (6 bases). CDR1 and CDR2 from the germline V gene are SQVTM and ANQGSEA. The V and J ends lost 8 bases and 7 bases respectively, with 6 bases between them. There are 9 residues in the CDR3. CDR3 DNA sequence: TGCAGCCTAGCGAATGAGCAGTTCTTC. Encoded protein: CSLANEQFF.

Notes on this clonotype: Mismatch with germline at one junction end may stem from a read error. The V gene is TRBV20-1, the J gene TRBJ2-5; 7 nucleotides match TRBD2. Per the germline V gene, CDR1 is DFQATT and CDR2 is SNEGSKA (reference sequence). The CDR3 spans 12 residues. The CDR3 region has the DNA TGCAGTACTAGAGATCTCGGGGGGACCCGGTACTTC. Its translation: CSTRDLGGTRYF.

About this clonotype itself: One end of the junction varies from germline; a read error may be responsible. V gene TRBV11-3 combines with J gene TRBJ1-4; D is unresolved. The germline CDR1 and CDR2 sequences are SGHNT and YENEEA. There are 15 residues in the CDR3. DNA of the CDR3: TGTGCCAGCAGCTTAGGAGGCCGGGCTAATGAAAAACTGTTGTTT. Amino acid sequence: CASSLGGRANEKLLF.

The V call is TRBV20-1, the J call TRBJ2-2, with 7 positions matching TRBD2. The CDR3 has 14 residues. Looked up from germline, CDR1 is DFQATT and CDR2 is SNEGSKA (reference sequence). CDR3 residues: CGDSSSSGTGELFF. CDR3 sequence (DNA): TGCGGTGATTCAAGCTCTAGCGGCACCGGGGAGCTGTTTTTT.

Note on this clonotype: No conserved phenylalanine or tryptophan ends this CDR3, so it is likely a read error. No DNA is shown, since the ends of the CDR3 on it are uncertain; the CDR3 is the one TCRdb lists. The V and J genes are TRBV6-6 and TRBJ2-7; the table calls TRBD1, which could not be checked here. Counting both end residues, the CDR3 totals 15 amino acids. Germline V CDR1 and CDR2: MNHNY, SVGAGI (reference sequence). The CDR3 sequence: CASSRQTGGGYERYL.

As concerns this clonotype: As the CDR3 is not closed by the conserved phenylalanine or tryptophan, this likely results from a read error. This chain links TRBV20-1 with TRBJ1-2; the D is unclear. Trimming shortened V by 6 bases and J by 2 bases, and 16 bases separated the two germline ends. Germline CDR1 DFQATT, CDR2 SNEGSKA (reference sequence). The CDR3 covers 14 residues. The CDR3 here is CSAAPTGENYGYTL. The CDR3 nucleotides read TGCAGTGCCGCCCCCACGGGAGAAAACTATGGCTACACCTTA.

On this clonotype: It may be a read error: a sequence one base away is much more abundant. The gene calls are TRBV6-2 or TRBV6-3 and TRBJ2-7, with TRBD2 matching 12 bases. The CDR3 spans 16 residues. Per germline, CDR1 MNHEY and CDR2 SVGEGT. CDR3 DNA: TGTGTCAGCAGACTGACTGGACTAGCGGGATCCTACGAGCAGTACTTC. Translation: CVSRLTGLAGSYEQYF.

Remarks on this clonotype: This is likely a read error, given that the CDR3 carries no conserved phenylalanine or tryptophan at its end. The chain joins TRBV4-2 to TRBJ1-4; 7 bases line up with TRBD1. V gave up 7 bases and J gave up 4 bases; unmatched junction bases: 21. This CDR3 comprises 19 residues. The V gene's germline CDR1 is LGHNA and CDR2 YNFKEQ. CDR3 loop: CASTLRNRTGGASNEKLFL. CDR3 sequence (DNA): TGTGCCAGCACCCTTAGGAATAGGACAGGTGGGGCCAGTAATGAAAAACTGTTTTTA.

A few counts support this clonotype. V and J are TRBV28 and TRBJ1-1, with D possibly matching TRBD1 (6 bases). This CDR3 is built from 14 residues. Trimming cost V 5 bases and J 1 base, with 11 bases left between them. The germline CDR1 and CDR2 sequences are MDHEN and SYDVKM. The CDR3 protein is CASSVGQQNTEAFF. The CDR3 nucleotides are TGTGCCAGCAGTGTTGGACAGCAGAACACTGAAGCTTTCTTT.

The chain carries TRBV4-2 and TRBJ2-1; D unclear. Trimming stripped 4 bases from V and 4 bases from J, with 17 bases between. Germline CDR1 is LGHNA and CDR2 is YNFKEQ. The CDR3 totals 16 residues. CDR3 in amino acids: CASSRYGVPTYNEQFF. For the CDR3, the DNA is TGTGCCAGCAGCCGTTATGGAGTGCCCACATACAATGAGCAGTTCTTC.

This clonotype has just a few counts. V gene TRBV5-6 combines with J gene TRBJ1-5; weak D call: TRBD1 (6 bases). The CDR3 is 15 residues long. The germline V gene encodes CDR1 SGHDT and CDR2 YYEEEE. Trimming stripped 0 bases from V and 5 bases from J, with 12 bases between. The CDR3 DNA sequence: TGTGCCAGCAGCTTGGATGGGGGCCACGATCAGCCCCAGCATTTT. It is translated as CASSLDGGHDQPQHF.

The chain carries TRBV20-1 and TRBJ2-3; TRBD2 agrees at 8 bases. Germline V lookup: CDR1 DFQATT, CDR2 SNEGSKA (reference sequence). The CDR3 spans 15 residues. The trim removed 7 bases at V and 7 bases at J, leaving 16 bases unmatched. CDR3 protein: CSGGGGIGRAHTQYF. DNA of the CDR3: TGCAGTGGTGGGGGTGGTATCGGGAGGGCACATACGCAGTATTTT.

To note about this clonotype: This may arise from a read error, as a much more abundant clone is one base away. The rearrangement joins TRBV4-3 to TRBJ1-1, with a possible D match to TRBD1 (5 bases). V dropped 1 base and J dropped 3 bases, with 15 bases sitting between them. The CDR3 has 16 amino acids. Germline V CDR1 and CDR2: LGHNA, YSLEER. The CDR3, as DNA: TGCGCCAGCAGCCAAGGGGTGGCGGGGGAGGACACTGAAGCTTTCTTT. Its protein product is CASSQGVAGEDTEAFF.